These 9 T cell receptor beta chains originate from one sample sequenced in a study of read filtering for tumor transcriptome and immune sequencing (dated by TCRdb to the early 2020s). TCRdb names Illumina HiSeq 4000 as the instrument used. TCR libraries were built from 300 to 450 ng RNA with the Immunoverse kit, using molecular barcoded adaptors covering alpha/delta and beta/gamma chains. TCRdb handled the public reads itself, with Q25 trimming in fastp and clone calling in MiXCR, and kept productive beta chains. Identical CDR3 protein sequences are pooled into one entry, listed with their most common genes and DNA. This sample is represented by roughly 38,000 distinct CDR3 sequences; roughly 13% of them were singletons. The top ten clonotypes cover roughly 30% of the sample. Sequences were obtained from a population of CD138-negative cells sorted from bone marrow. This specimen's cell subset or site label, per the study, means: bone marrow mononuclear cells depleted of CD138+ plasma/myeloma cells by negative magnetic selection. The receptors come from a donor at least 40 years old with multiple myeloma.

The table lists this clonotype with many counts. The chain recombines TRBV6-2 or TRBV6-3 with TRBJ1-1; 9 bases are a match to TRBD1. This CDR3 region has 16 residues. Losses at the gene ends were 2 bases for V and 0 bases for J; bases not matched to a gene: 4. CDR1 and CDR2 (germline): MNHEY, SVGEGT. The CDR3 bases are TGTGCCAGCAGTTACGCCCGGACAGGGGTGAACACTGAAGCTTTCTTT. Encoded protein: CASSYARTGVNTEAFF.

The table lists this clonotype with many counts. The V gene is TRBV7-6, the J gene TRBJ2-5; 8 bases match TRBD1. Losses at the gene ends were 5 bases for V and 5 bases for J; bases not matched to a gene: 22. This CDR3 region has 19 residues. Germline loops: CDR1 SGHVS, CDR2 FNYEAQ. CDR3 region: CASSLKGQARRLPAETQYF. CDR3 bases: TGTGCCAGCAGCCTCAAGGGACAGGCGAGACGATTACCCGCGGAGACCCAGTACTTC.

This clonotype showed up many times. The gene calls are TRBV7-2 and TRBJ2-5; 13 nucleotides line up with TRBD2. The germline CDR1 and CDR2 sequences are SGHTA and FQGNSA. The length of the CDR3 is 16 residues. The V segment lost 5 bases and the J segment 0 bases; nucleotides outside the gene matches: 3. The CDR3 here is CASSQGLAGYQETQYF. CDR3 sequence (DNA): TGTGCCAGCAGCCAGGGACTAGCGGGATACCAAGAGACCCAGTACTTC.

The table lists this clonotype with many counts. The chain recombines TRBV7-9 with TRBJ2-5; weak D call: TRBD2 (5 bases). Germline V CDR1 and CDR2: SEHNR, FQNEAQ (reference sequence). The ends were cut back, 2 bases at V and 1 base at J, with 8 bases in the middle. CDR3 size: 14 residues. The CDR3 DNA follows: TGTGCCAGCAGCTTACGGAGCGGCCAAGAGACCCAGTACTTC. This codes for CASSLRSGQETQYF.

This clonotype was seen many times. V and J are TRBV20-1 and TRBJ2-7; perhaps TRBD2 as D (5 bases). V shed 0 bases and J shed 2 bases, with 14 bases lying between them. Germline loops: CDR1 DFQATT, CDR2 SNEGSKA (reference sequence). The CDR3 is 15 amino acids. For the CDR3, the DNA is TGCAGTGCTAGAGATTCCTCCGCGGGCCCCTACGAGCAGTACTTC. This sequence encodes CSARDSSAGPYEQYF.

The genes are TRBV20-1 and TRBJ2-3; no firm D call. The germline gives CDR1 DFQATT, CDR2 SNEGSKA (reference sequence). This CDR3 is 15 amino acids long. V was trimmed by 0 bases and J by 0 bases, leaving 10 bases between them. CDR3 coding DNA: TGCAGTGCTAGAGATGCAGTGGCGAGCACAGATACGCAGTATTTT. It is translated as CSARDAVASTDTQYF.

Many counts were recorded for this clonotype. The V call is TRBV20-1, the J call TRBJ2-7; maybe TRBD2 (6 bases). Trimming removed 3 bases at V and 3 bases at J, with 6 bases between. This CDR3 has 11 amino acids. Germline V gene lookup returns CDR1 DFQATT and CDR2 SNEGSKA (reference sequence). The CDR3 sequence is CSARRDYEQYF. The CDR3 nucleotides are TGCAGTGCTAGGCGGGACTACGAGCAGTACTTC.

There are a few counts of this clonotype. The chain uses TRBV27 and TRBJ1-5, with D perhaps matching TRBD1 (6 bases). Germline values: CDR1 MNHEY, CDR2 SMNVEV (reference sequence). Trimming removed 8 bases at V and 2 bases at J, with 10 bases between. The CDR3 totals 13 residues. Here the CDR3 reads CASSQGRNQPQHF. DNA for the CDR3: TGTGCCAGCTCACAGGGTCGCAATCAGCCCCAGCATTTT.

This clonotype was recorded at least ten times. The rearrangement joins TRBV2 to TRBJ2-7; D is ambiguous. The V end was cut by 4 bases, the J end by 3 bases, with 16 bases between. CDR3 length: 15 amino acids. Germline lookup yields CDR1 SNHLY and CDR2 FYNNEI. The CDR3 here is CASSVGWTAIYEQYF. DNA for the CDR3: TGTGCCAGCAGTGTTGGGTGGACGGCCATCTACGAGCAGTACTTC.